This T cell receptor beta chain was observed in a study of blood T cell repertoires in COVID-19. Study background: Sites across the United States, Italy and Spain contributed samples from acute and convalescent COVID-19. From T cells, B-cell-depleted T cells, or PBMCs came the material, which was cDNA or gDNA.

As processed by the authors: Amplification of reference gene primers was used by the study to estimate nucleated cell counts. The method was immunoSEQ multiplex PCR; TCRdb's version includes in-frame clones alone and lacks a portion of them. Clone size and the V and J calls come from that table; the DNA yielded D and trimming. Of about 35,000 clones listed, 81% are singletons. CDR1 is SNHLY, CDR2 FYNNEI, per germline. The J segment lost 9 bases and the V segment lost 7 bases, leaving 7 bases of the junction unmatched. The CDR3 has 14 residues. The TCR sequence derives from a human donor in a cohort sampled during active or convalescent COVID-19. The donor label of this sample is uncertain. Source material: peripheral blood. The chain links TRBV2 to TRBJ1-6; TRBD1 aligns across 9 bases. Written as DNA, the CDR3 is TGTGCCAGCATTGAGACAGGGGGAATTTCACCCCTCCACTTT. This sequence encodes CASIETGGISPLHF.